This TCR beta chain was sequenced for a study of long-term antiretroviral therapy in people with HIV (dated 2022 in TCRdb). About the full investigation: The earliest samples were collected about a decade before the 2015 WHO recommendation for immediate ART, when ART was typically delayed until CD4 counts fell. This retrospective serial study examined whether starting ART and sustained HIV suppression were associated with changes in the composition and diversity of the TRB repertoire in peripheral blood. A total of 192 cryopreserved PBMC samples were contributed to the cohort by 30 adults with confirmed HIV infection, with samples collected serially over a mean of approximately six years (range 1-12). Of the 30 participants with HIV, ten to eleven were female. No cross-contamination during QIAcube processing was shown when test extractions of a monoclonal T-cell line were performed alongside around 30 polyclonal samples. General study outcomes and caveats: Compared with controls, HIV repertoires had narrower CDR3 length ranges, and the network structure pointed to an antigen-experienced repertoire that shifted only slightly toward naive after ART. At every time point, the repertoire was dominated by expanded TRB clones first identified before ART initiation, although this dominance fluctuated and, in many PLHIV, declined after ART. Starting ART was linked to a significant rise in TRB diversity, yet even with long-term ART the diversity remained significantly lower than in transplant donor controls. No data were available on ART adherence, viral resistance or therapy changes, limiting inferences about post-ART repertoire changes. Owing to limited PBMC availability, only the TCR beta chain was sequenced, without alpha chain pairing. Samples dated from the mid-2000s to the late 2010s, and the ART regimens used may be less effective than current ones. Because pre-ART samples had limited cell numbers, profiling was done on unsorted PBMC rather than on sorted CD4+ and CD8+ T cells.

V is reduced by 5 bases and J by 0 bases, leaving a spacing of 17 bases between them. For CDR1 and CDR2, the germline V gene (reference sequence) lists MNHEY and SMNVEV. The CDR3, from cysteine to phenylalanine, totals 17 residues. Of the read, only the CDR3 DNA is kept; its 51 bases are in frame from base 1. As concerns this clone: Its binding antigen is unknown. Base qualities are not recorded, but no much larger clone differs from it by a single base.

To be included, a participant needed at least one PBMC sample from before ART initiation plus at least two post-ART samples. Every participant with HIV received treatment in the United States of America. Before DNA extraction, cryopreserved samples of roughly 0.9-11 million PBMC were thawed and washed. At the time of the earliest PBMC sample, participants with HIV were aged between about 20 and 60 years. PBMC samples were contributed by each participant from 1-4 timepoints before ART initiation and 2-8 timepoints after ART initiation, with a median of 7 samples. Serial HIV viral load, CD4+ T-cell count, ART history and demographic data were obtained for every participant. Using a Qiagen kit on a QIAcube, genomic DNA was extracted from unsorted PBMC, with samples processed in batches of 12. The immunoSEQ hsTCRB v3.0 assay was used at survey level resolution to sequence the TRB variable region. The target sequencing depth for TRB was about 40,000-50,000 T-cell genomes per sample. TRB libraries were pooled and sequenced on an Illumina MiSeq using a v3 150-cycle kit. As for how the authors treated the data: Repertoire analysis ran in R within a reproducible Nextflow workflow covering QC, data transformation and analysis. LymphoSeq2, an R package for AIRR-Seq data exploration, was used to implement custom analyses. A handful of samples that yielded fewer than 5000 total TRB sequences were excluded, so that fewer than 250 HIV repertoires were analyzed. Of the roughly 190 retained HIV repertoires, under 65 were collected before and roughly 130 after ART initiation. Repertoires were downsampled to 5000 TRB nucleotide sequences, and summary statistics were averaged over 100 downsampling iterations. The analysis kept only TRB sequences whose CDR3 regions were at least seven amino acids long. A Shannon entropy-derived clonality score and the Gini coefficient were used to measure diversity. In the repertoire networks, any two of the top 5000 CDR3 amino acid sequences were linked whenever the two sequences differed by an edit distance of one. GLIPH2 predicted antigen specificity groups and MHC restriction for TRB CDR3 amino acid sequences. Known CMV, EBV, HIV or tissue antigen associations were flagged by matching CDR3 amino acid sequences against VDJdb and McPAS-TCR. Pre-ART, post-ART and control groups were compared with Wilcoxon signed-rank tests and Holm-Bonferroni correction. TCRdb's version of the immuneACCESS table is confined to in-frame rearrangements and falls short of the full clone set. An unresolved V gene accounts for under half of the shortfall where checked; the remainder is of unknown origin. V, J and clone size reflect that table, while D and trimming were determined from the DNA. The sample table shows 26,000 or so clones, and roughly 87% are seen once. The top ten constitute approximately 1% of the sample.

This TCR derives from a man aged 50 to 60 with HIV. Sequenced here: unsorted PBMCs, sampled 2 years after starting antiretroviral therapy. The chain links TRBV27 with TRBJ2-4, with a tentative D gene TRBD2 over 5 matching bases. The DNA sequence follows: TGTGCCAGCAGTCCTCTCAGGCTAGCAGTAGCCAAAAACATTCAGTACTTC. Translated, it reads CASSPLRLAVAKNIQYF.